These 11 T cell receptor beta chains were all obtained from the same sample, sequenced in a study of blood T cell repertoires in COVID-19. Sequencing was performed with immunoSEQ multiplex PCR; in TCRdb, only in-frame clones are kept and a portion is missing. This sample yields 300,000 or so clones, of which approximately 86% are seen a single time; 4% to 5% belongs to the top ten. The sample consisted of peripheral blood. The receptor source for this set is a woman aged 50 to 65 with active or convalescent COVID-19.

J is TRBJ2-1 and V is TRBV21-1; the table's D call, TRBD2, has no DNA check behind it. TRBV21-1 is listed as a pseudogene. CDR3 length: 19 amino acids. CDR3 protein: CASSLHHLTSGNSYNEQFF. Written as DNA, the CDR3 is TGTGCCAGCAGCTTACACCATTTGACTAGCGGGAACTCCTACAATGAGCAGTTCTTC.

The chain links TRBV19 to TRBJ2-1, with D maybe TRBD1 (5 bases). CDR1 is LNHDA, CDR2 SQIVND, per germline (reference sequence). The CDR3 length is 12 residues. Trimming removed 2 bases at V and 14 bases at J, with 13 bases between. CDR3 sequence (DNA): TGTGCCAGTAGTATATCCCGAGGACAAAAGTTCTTC. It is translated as CASSISRGQKFF. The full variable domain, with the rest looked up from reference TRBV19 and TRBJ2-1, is DGGITQSPKYLFRKEGQNVTLSCEQNLNHDAMYWYRQDPGQGLRLIYYSQIVNDFQKGDIAEGYSVSREKKESFPLTVTSAQKNPTAFYLCASSISRGQKFFGPGTRLTVL.

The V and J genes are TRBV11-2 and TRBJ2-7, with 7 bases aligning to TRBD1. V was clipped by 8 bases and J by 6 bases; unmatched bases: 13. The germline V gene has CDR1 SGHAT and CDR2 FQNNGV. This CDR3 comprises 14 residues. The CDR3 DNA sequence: TGTGCCAGCTCCACCGACAGGGTCATAGGCGAGCAGTACTTC. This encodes CASSTDRVIGEQYF.

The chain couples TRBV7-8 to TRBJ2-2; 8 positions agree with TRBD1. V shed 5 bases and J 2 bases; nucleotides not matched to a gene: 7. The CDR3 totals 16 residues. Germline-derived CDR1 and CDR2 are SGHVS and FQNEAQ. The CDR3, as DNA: TGTGCCAGCAGCGCCAGACAGGGGACCAACACCGGGGAGCTGTTTTTT. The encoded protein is CASSARQGTNTGELFF.

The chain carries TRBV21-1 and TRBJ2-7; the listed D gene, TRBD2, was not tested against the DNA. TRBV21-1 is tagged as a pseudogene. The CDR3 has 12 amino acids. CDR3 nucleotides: TGTGCCAGCGCTCGGAGTTCCCGCGAGCAGTACTTC. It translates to CASARSSREQYF.

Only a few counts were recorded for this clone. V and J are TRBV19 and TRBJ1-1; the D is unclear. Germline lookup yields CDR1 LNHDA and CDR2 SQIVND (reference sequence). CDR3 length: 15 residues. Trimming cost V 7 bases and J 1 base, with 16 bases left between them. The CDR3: CASNRGLGENTEAFF. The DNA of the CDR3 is TGTGCCAGTAATCGCGGACTAGGAGAGAACACTGAAGCTTTCTTT.

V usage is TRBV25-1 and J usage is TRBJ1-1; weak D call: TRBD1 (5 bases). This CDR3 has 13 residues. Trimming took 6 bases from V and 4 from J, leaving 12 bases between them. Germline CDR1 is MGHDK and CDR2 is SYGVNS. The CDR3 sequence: CASRGLGPTEAFF. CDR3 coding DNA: TGTGCCAGCAGGGGACTGGGCCCCACTGAAGCTTTCTTT.

CDR3 nucleotides: TGCGCCAGCAGCCAGGAGGTCGGCACTGAAGCTTTCTTT. It specifies CASSQEVGTEAFF. This chain uses TRBV5-1 with TRBJ1-1; D remains unclear. The CDR3 is 13 residues long. Trimming took off 4 bases at V and 4 bases at J, with 11 bases between the two ends. Per the germline V gene, CDR1 is SGHRS and CDR2 is YFSETQ.

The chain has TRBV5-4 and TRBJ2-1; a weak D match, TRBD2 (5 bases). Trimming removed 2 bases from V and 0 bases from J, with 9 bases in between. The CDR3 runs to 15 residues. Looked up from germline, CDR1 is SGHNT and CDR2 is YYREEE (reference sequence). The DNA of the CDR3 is TGTGCCAGCAGCTTAGTTGGGAGCTCCTACAATGAGCAGTTCTTC. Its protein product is CASSLVGSSYNEQFF.

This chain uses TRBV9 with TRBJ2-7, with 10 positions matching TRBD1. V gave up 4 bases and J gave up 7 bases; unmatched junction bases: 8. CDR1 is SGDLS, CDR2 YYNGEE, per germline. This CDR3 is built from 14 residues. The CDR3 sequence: CASSPGTGAGEQYF. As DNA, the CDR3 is TGTGCCAGCAGCCCCGGGACAGGGGCTGGGGAGCAGTACTTC.

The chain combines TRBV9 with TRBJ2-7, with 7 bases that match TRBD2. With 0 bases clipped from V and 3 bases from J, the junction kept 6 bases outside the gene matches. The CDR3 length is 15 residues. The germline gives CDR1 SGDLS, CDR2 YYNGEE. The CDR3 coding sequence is TGTGCCAGCAGCGTAGGCGGACTAGTTAGCTACGAGCAGTACTTC. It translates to CASSVGGLVSYEQYF.